A single sample is the source of the 26 T cell receptor beta chains below, sequenced in a study of cytomegalovirus exposure and HLA in healthy donors. Vbeta (60) and Jbeta (13) primers were used in the PCR. The repertoire was sequenced with immunoSEQ multiplex PCR; TCRdb's copy has only in-frame clones and lacks some. In the table there are roughly 200,000 clones, around 75% of which are singletons. Source material: PBMCs. The receptors come from a woman in her twenties or thirties in good health and CMV-seronegative.

This chain links TRBV19 with TRBJ2-3; 10 bases are a match to TRBD1. The CDR3 is 16 residues long. With V trimmed by 5 bases and J by 8 bases, 13 bases remained unmatched. CDR1 and CDR2 (germline): LNHDA, SQIVND (reference sequence). The DNA of the CDR3 is TGTGCCAGTAGTTCGTTCGGGGACAGGGGTTTCGGTACGCAGTATTTT. Amino acid sequence: CASSSFGDRGFGTQYF.

This rearrangement joins TRBV7-9 to TRBJ2-1; a possible D gene is TRBD2 (6 bases). The CDR3 is 15 residues long. CDR1 is SEHNR and CDR2 is FQNEAQ in the germline V gene (reference sequence). Trimming left V 0 bases short and J 7 bases short, with 13 bases between. CDR3 sequence reads: CASSLAPYRGNEQFF. CDR3 in DNA: TGTGCCAGCAGCTTAGCCCCCTACCGGGGGAATGAGCAGTTCTTC.

The chain couples TRBV11-2 to TRBJ2-1; possibly TRBD2 for D (5 bases). The CDR3 loop spans 17 amino acids. Per the germline V gene, CDR1 is SGHAT and CDR2 is FQNNGV. Trimming took off 0 bases at V and 0 bases at J, with 12 bases between the two ends. DNA for the CDR3: TGTGCCAGCAGCTTAGATCCAGCGGCCAGCTCCTACAATGAGCAGTTCTTC. Encoded protein: CASSLDPAASSYNEQFF.

The chain is built from TRBV12-5 and TRBJ1-3; perhaps TRBD1 as D (5 bases). This CDR3 contains 16 residues. CDR1 and CDR2 (germline): LGHNT, FRNRAP. Trimming took 3 bases from V and 3 from J, leaving 15 bases between them. The CDR3 is CASGLSAGSGGNTIYF. In DNA, the CDR3 is TGTGCTAGTGGTTTAAGTGCAGGGTCGGGTGGAAACACCATATATTTT.

The V and J genes are TRBV5-1 and TRBJ2-7, with TRBD2 identical over 12 bases. V dropped 4 bases and J dropped 3; count of bases not matched to a gene: 5. CDR3 size: 15 residues. Germline V gives CDR1 SGHRS, CDR2 YFSETQ. CDR3 sequence reads: CASSQGLAGNYEQYF. CDR3 bases: TGCGCCAGCAGCCAAGGACTAGCGGGAAACTACGAGCAGTACTTC.

Only one count was recorded for this clone. The chain is built from TRBV7-2 and TRBJ2-7; D is ambiguous. The CDR3 totals 13 residues. The germline V gene has CDR1 SGHTA and CDR2 FQGNSA. Trimming shortened V by 5 bases and J by 6 bases, and 14 bases separated the two germline ends. The DNA for the CDR3 is TGTGCCAGCAGCCAGGTCGTTGATCGCGAGCAGTACTTC. This gives the protein CASSQVVDREQYF. Filled out from reference TRBV7-2 and TRBJ2-7, the complete variable domain reads GAGVSQSPSNKVTEKGKDVELRCDPISGHTALYWYRQSLGQGLEFLIYFQGNSAPDKSGLPSDRFSAERTGGSVSTLTIQRTQQEDSAVYLCASSQVVDREQYFGPGTRLTVT.

This clone came up a few times. This chain uses TRBV11-2 with TRBJ1-4; 7 bases are a match to TRBD1. The trim removed 5 bases at V and 8 bases at J, leaving 5 bases unmatched. Germline V gene lookup returns CDR1 SGHAT and CDR2 FQNNGV. This CDR3 has 13 amino acids. Here the CDR3 reads CASSPRTGEKLFF. The CDR3, as DNA: TGTGCCAGCAGCCCTAGGACAGGCGAAAAACTGTTTTTT.

The V and J genes are TRBV7-8 and TRBJ1-1; 7 positions match TRBD1. J was trimmed by 1 base and V by 2 bases; bases with no gene match: 4. The V gene's germline CDR1 is SGHVS and CDR2 FQNEAQ. CDR3 size: 15 residues. The CDR3 sequence is CASSLMAGGNTEAFF. The CDR3 nucleotides are TGTGCCAGCAGCTTAATGGCAGGGGGGAACACTGAAGCTTTCTTT.

The V call is TRBV5-1, the J call TRBJ2-7; 10 nucleotides line up with TRBD1. The CDR3 totals 16 residues. CDR1 is SGHRS, CDR2 YFSETQ, per germline. With 0 bases clipped from V and 9 bases from J, the junction kept 12 bases outside the gene matches. The CDR3 sequence: CASSLGGLRDRGRQYF. The CDR3 region has the DNA TGCGCCAGCAGCTTGGGCGGGCTCCGGGACAGGGGTCGGCAGTACTTC.

The chain uses TRBV7-2 and TRBJ2-5, with D perhaps matching TRBD1 (5 bases). The germline V gene has CDR1 SGHTA and CDR2 FQGNSA. V dropped 5 bases and J dropped 2 bases, with 12 bases sitting between them. CDR3 length: 14 amino acids. CDR3: CASSNRAGQETQYF. CDR3 DNA sequence: TGTGCCAGCAGCAACCGGGCAGGGCAAGAGACCCAGTACTTC.

The chain uses TRBV7-2 and TRBJ1-2; tentatively, D is TRBD1 (5 bases). The V and J ends lost 6 bases and 4 bases respectively, with 15 bases between them. CDR1 is SGHTA, CDR2 FQGNSA, per germline. The CDR3 is made up of 14 amino acids. This CDR3 reads CASRGGTNLYGYTF. The DNA for the CDR3 is TGTGCCAGCAGAGGAGGGACCAACCTCTATGGCTACACCTTC.

This clone was counted a single time. The chain recombines TRBV18 with TRBJ1-5; D might be TRBD1 (6 bases). The V gene's germline CDR1 is KGHSH and CDR2 LQKENI. This CDR3 has 16 residues. V lost 3 bases and J lost 4, with 16 bases in between. CDR3 in amino acids: CASSPPASGANQPQHF. The CDR3 DNA reads TGTGCCAGCTCACCTCCAGCCTCAGGGGCGAATCAGCCCCAGCATTTT.

This chain joins TRBV2 and TRBJ2-1; TRBD1 matches at 10 bases. The germline CDR1 and CDR2 sequences are SNHLY and FYNNEI. V lost 6 bases and J lost 6; bases outside the gene matches: 5. The CDR3 is 14 amino acids. The CDR3 protein is CASRGTGAGNEQFF. CDR3 nucleotide sequence: TGTGCCAGCAGGGGGACAGGGGCAGGCAATGAGCAGTTCTTC.

This chain links TRBV7-9 with TRBJ2-3, with 7 bases fitting TRBD2. CDR1 is SEHNR and CDR2 is FQNEAQ in the germline V gene (reference sequence). Trimming removed 0 bases from V and 2 bases from J; junction bases left unmatched: 2. This CDR3 comprises 15 residues. The CDR3 sequence: CASSLASGTTDTQYF. The CDR3 nucleotides are TGTGCCAGCAGCTTAGCGAGCGGGACCACAGATACGCAGTATTTT.

V usage is TRBV4-1 and J usage is TRBJ1-2; D is possibly TRBD1 (5 bases). Germline CDR1 and CDR2: MGHRA and YSYEKL. Trimming pared 1 base from V and 0 bases from J, leaving 12 bases between. The CDR3 has 16 residues. The CDR3 reads CASSQGTIRANYGYTF. The CDR3, as DNA: TGCGCCAGCAGCCAAGGGACAATCAGGGCTAACTATGGCTACACCTTC.

In this sample, this clone turned up a few times. The chain is built from TRBV7-2 and TRBJ2-2, with a weak D call TRBD1 (6 bases). The CDR3 is 16 amino acids. V gave up 5 bases and J gave up 0 bases, with 13 bases separating them. Germline CDR1 reads SGHTA; CDR2 reads FQGNSA. The CDR3 reads CASSAHGGANTGELFF. CDR3 in DNA: TGTGCCAGCAGCGCCCATGGGGGCGCGAACACCGGGGAGCTGTTTTTT. The variable domain in full, with the rest retrieved from reference TRBV7-2 and TRBJ2-2, is GAGVSQSPSNKVTEKGKDVELRCDPISGHTALYWYRQSLGQGLEFLIYFQGNSAPDKSGLPSDRFSAERTGGSVSTLTIQRTQQEDSAVYLCASSAHGGANTGELFFGEGSRLTVL.

The chain employs TRBV5-6 and TRBJ1-5, with no clear D. Trimming stripped 1 base from V and 0 bases from J, with 17 bases between. The CDR3 is 18 amino acids. Germline V gene sequence: CDR1 SGHDT, CDR2 YYEEEE. CDR3 loop: CASSLSSGSWDSNQPQHF. The CDR3 nucleotides are TGTGCCAGCAGCTTGAGCTCCGGGAGTTGGGATAGCAATCAGCCCCAGCATTTT.

This clone appeared a few times. The chain couples TRBV6-6 to TRBJ2-1; TRBD2 agrees at 9 bases. The germline V gene encodes CDR1 MNHNY and CDR2 SVGAGI (reference sequence). With V trimmed by 4 bases and J by 7 bases, 5 bases remained unmatched. The CDR3 is made up of 14 amino acids. The CDR3 sequence is CASSSLAGYNEQFF. The CDR3 bases are TGTGCCAGCAGTTCACTAGCGGGTTATAATGAGCAGTTCTTC.

The chain carries TRBV30 and TRBJ1-5; TRBD1 matches at 8 bases. From germline, CDR1 is GTSNPN and CDR2 SVGIG (reference sequence). The CDR3 runs to 14 residues. V was clipped by 3 bases and J by 9 bases; unmatched bases: 10. CDR3 nucleotide sequence: TGTGCCTGGAGCGAGGGGACAGGCGCCTCGCCCCAGCATTTT. As protein: CAWSEGTGASPQHF.

The V call is TRBV4-3, the J call TRBJ2-7; 8 bases fit TRBD2. Trimming took 2 bases from V and 0 from J; bases not matched to a gene: 15. CDR3 length: 19 amino acids. The germline gives CDR1 LGHNA, CDR2 YSLEER. The CDR3 reads CASSQQPWRGATYSYEQYF. CDR3 DNA: TGCGCCAGCAGCCAACAGCCGTGGCGGGGGGCGACATACTCCTACGAGCAGTACTTC.

The chain is built from TRBV10-1 and TRBJ2-1; TRBD2 aligns across 8 bases. This CDR3 has 15 amino acids. CDR1 and CDR2 from the germline V gene are WNHNN and SYGVQD (reference sequence). The V gene end was trimmed by 1 base and the J gene end by 8 bases; junction bases not matched to a gene: 7. CDR3 protein: CASSEFSTSADEQFF. Here the CDR3 DNA reads TGCGCCAGCAGTGAGTTCTCGACTAGCGCAGATGAGCAGTTCTTC.

J is TRBJ2-5 and V is TRBV27; 13 nucleotides match TRBD2. J gave up 5 bases and V 4 bases, and 7 bases lay outside the gene matches. The germline CDR1 and CDR2 sequences are MNHEY and SMNVEV (reference sequence). The CDR3 is 16 residues long. DNA of the CDR3: TGTGCCAGCAGTTGGGGACTAGCGGGGCAAACGGAGACCCAGTACTTC. Translation gives CASSWGLAGQTETQYF.

This chain joins TRBV15 and TRBJ2-1, with TRBD2 identical over 8 bases. Germline assignment: CDR1 LNHNV and CDR2 YYDKDF (reference sequence). The CDR3 has 15 amino acids. J was trimmed by 7 bases and V by 4 bases; bases with no gene match: 9. The CDR3 here is CATSKEAGVGNEQFF. Here the CDR3 DNA reads TGTGCCACCAGCAAAGAAGCGGGAGTGGGGAATGAGCAGTTCTTC.

The chain joins TRBV30 to TRBJ1-1; TRBD1 matches 8 bases. V shed 6 bases and J 4 bases; nucleotides not matched to a gene: 4. Per germline, CDR1 GTSNPN and CDR2 SVGIG (reference sequence). There are 12 residues in the CDR3. CDR3 residues: CACGQGGTEAFF. The DNA for the CDR3 is TGTGCCTGTGGACAGGGAGGCACTGAAGCTTTCTTT.

The rearrangement joins TRBV27 to TRBJ2-3; TRBD2 matches at 8 bases. The trim removed 11 bases at V and 3 bases at J, leaving 13 bases unmatched. CDR3 length equals 15 residues. Germline V gives CDR1 MNHEY, CDR2 SMNVEV (reference sequence). DNA for the CDR3: TGTGCCGCAATAGGGCGGGAGGTGGGTACAGATACGCAGTATTTT. Its translation: CAAIGREVGTDTQYF.

The rearrangement uses TRBV9 and TRBJ2-1; TRBD1 agrees at 12 bases. CDR3 size: 15 residues. From germline, CDR1 is SGDLS and CDR2 YYNGEE. V lost 8 bases, J lost 9 bases, and 12 bases stayed unmatched. The CDR3 loop reads CASQGQGAIRGEQFF. The DNA of the CDR3 is TGTGCCAGTCAGGGACAGGGGGCGATAAGGGGTGAGCAGTTCTTC. Full variable domain (remainder filled in from reference TRBV9 and TRBJ2-1): DSGVTQTPKHLITATGQRVTLRCSPRSGDLSVYWYQQSLDQGLQFLIQYYNGEERAKGNILERFSAQQFPDLHSELNLSSLELGDSALYFCASQGQGAIRGEQFFGPGTRLTVL.